This T cell receptor beta chain came from a study of shared clonotypes between healthy human individuals. Sequenced by immunoSEQ multiplex PCR; TCRdb stores in-frame clones only, minus some. The table shows about 1,900,000 clones, with about 95% occurring only once. Findings and limits, study-wide: What naive subsets generally showed was a larger estimated richness than memory subsets showed.

Naive-designated CD8 cells lacked CD45RO, were positively enriched for CCR7, and omitted terminally differentiated effector memory CD45RA+ cells. V was shortened by 4 bases and J by 4 bases, with 11 bases between the two germline ends. The CDR3 runs 14 residues. Germline V gene sequence: CDR1 SGHDT, CDR2 YYEEEE. As for this clone: The target antigen is unknown.

The specimen sequenced was naive CD8+ T cells sorted from blood. The clonotype was recovered from a man in his late teens or twenties in good health. V is TRBV5-6 and J is TRBJ1-4; D gene ambiguous. The CDR3 nucleotides read TGTGCCAGCAGCACCTTTGGGAGTAATGAAAAACTGTTTTTT. Translated: CASSTFGSNEKLFF. Together with reference TRBV5-6 and TRBJ1-4, the CDR3 gives the full variable domain: DAGVTQSPTHLIKTRGQQVTLRCSPKSGHDTVSWYQQALGQGPQFIFQYYEEEERQRGNFPDRFSGHQFPNYSSELNVNALLLGDSALYLCASSTFGSNEKLFFGSGTQLSVL.